This T cell receptor beta chain was recovered during a study of shared clonotypes between healthy human individuals (TCRdb year 2020). Background on the whole study: The cohort comprised a couple of women and a few men aged 18 to 49 years. To increase sequencing depth and limit assay-specific biases, different laboratories used diverse techniques to prepare libraries and sequence TCR repertoires. Each donor's leukapheresis produced roughly between about 0.9 and 9.5 billion PBMCs. The study deeply sequenced blood TCR repertoires of 5 or 6 healthy adults to estimate repertoire size and the extent of clonotype sharing between individuals. For each donor, three plates each were used for CD4 naive and CD4 memory, two plates were used for CD8 naive, and one plate was used for CD8 memory. Beyond this particular receptor, the publication reports: Only blood was sampled, and tissue TCR repertoires likely differ from those in blood. Even with the large sequencing depth, rarefaction of the sorted-subset datasets indicated that sequencing was incomplete. Clonotypes shared by all four sorted-subset donors showed higher generation probabilities than non-shared clonotypes. Because the study included only a small number of donors, the genetic and exposure-history diversity represented was limited. Pairwise subsampling indicated that sequencing depth was expected to affect the degree of clonotype sharing among donors. Roughly 5% of naive CD4, 3% to 3.5% of naive CD8, around 2.3% of memory CD4, and 0.4% of memory CD8 clonotypes were shared across several donors. Larger estimated clonotype richness was generally found for naive subsets than for memory subsets.

Regarding this clone: Its recognized antigen is unknown. Base-call qualities are not available, and no considerably larger clone is one nucleotide away. Other nucleotide sequences in the sample specify the same CDR3.

Relative to germline, V is missing 4 bases and J is missing 0 bases, with 3 bases of the junction outside any gene match. The CDR3 numbers 15 residues from cysteine through phenylalanine. The kept DNA is CDR3 alone, 45 bases in frame from the first base. From a lookup of the germline V gene, CDR1 and CDR2 are SGHRS and YFSETQ. The donors were healthy, HIV-negative adults with no recently reported acute infections or vaccinations. Every donor was a Caucasian adult residing in Nashville, Tennessee, USA. CD4+ T cells were enriched by magnetic negative selection, after which naive cells were positively selected on CD45RA and the negative fraction was taken as the memory subset. Blood was collected by leukapheresis, and PBMCs were isolated by Ficoll-Histopaque density gradient centrifugation and then cryopreserved in liquid nitrogen vapor phase. Purity and quantity of every magnetically sorted T cell population were checked by analytical flow cytometry. Genomic DNA was isolated from every sorted fraction and measured by UV absorbance on a Nanodrop 2000c.

TCR CDR3 regions were amplified from genomic DNA by multiplex PCR using the deep immunoSEQ assay. For each cell subset, the extracted genomic DNA was distributed evenly across all wells of several immunoSEQ 96-well plates, and each plate served as one replicate. For sorted subsets, roughly 200 ng genomic DNA, equal to 30,000 or so T cell genomes, was loaded into each replicate PCR. Purified libraries were quantified with a Qubit 3.0 fluorometer, sized on a Bioanalyzer 2100, and re-quantified with the KAPA Library Quantification kit. Every immunoSEQ 96-well plate was sequenced on a dedicated single-read 150-cycle Illumina NextSeq 550 flow cell. Processing in the source paper ran as follows. The immunoSEQ output contained only junctional sequences without quality scores, so filtering could not match that applied to full-length reads. To assign V/J genes and CDR3, sequences were annotated using PyIR, a Python wrapper for IgBLAST v1.9, with IMGT germline references. Reads were filtered out if the reads had weak V/J assignments (E-value above 1e-6), no CDR3, stop codons, out-of-frame junctions, or ambiguous translated residues. V3J clonotypes were defined as sequences sharing an identical inferred V gene, J gene, and CDR3 amino acid sequence. Percentage overlap between repertoires was calculated by dividing the number of shared unique clonotypes by the size of the smaller repertoire. Richness of each repertoire was evaluated using RTK rarefaction, the Chao1 estimator, and Recon v2.1 estimates of unobserved clonotypes. OLGA was used to compute generation probabilities for all TCRbeta clonotypes that the gDNA method yielded from a few donors. TCRdb stores this immuneACCESS table with in-frame sequences only. Part of the clones is absent; in the studies checked, under half of the shortfall reflects unresolved V genes, and no reason is known for the rest. Clone size and the V and J calls come from that table; the DNA yielded D and trimming. The sample table shows about 2.4 million clones, and under 95% are seen once. The ten largest account for 0.36% of the sample.

This chain joins TRBV5-1 to TRBJ2-2; 7 middle bases align to TRBD1. The sequence was obtained from a man aged 18 to 29 in good health. Some clones in this sample may be carry-over from other donors' samples. Sequencing input: naive CD4+ T cells from PBMCs. What the cell subset or site label conveys for this sample: CD45RA+ positively selected. For the CDR3, the sequence is CASSRDSANTGELFF. The nucleotide sequence reads TGCGCCAGCAGCAGGGACAGCGCGAACACCGGGGAGCTGTTTTTT. Reference TRBV5-1 and TRBJ2-2 genes cover what lies past the CDR3, so the full variable domain is KAGVTQTPRYLIKTRGQQVTLSCSPISGHRSVSWYQQTPGQGLQFLFEYFSETQRNKGNFPGRFSGRQFSNSRSEMNVSTLELGDSALYLCASSRDSANTGELFFGEGSRLTVL.